This is a list of T cell receptor beta chains from one sample in a study of cytomegalovirus exposure and HLA in healthy donors. TCRdb's copy holds only in-frame clones and misses some; the assay was immunoSEQ multiplex PCR. The table has some 100,000 clones, around 80% seen once. The sequenced sample consisted of PBMCs. These receptors were collected from a male donor in good health and CMV-seropositive. CDR3s include the opening cysteine and the closing phenylalanine or tryptophan. Each record gives: J gene, CDR3 length, D gene, clone size, V gene, CDR3 protein, CDR3 DNA. D genes are given only for firm matches. The size entry is marked missing in some rows and otherwise reads once, few, many or a size class.

>TRBJ1-5|14|.|few|TRBV6-4
CASSDSYSNQPQHF
TGTGCCAGCAGTGACTCCTATAGCAATCAGCCCCAGCATTTT
>TRBJ1-6|16|TRBD1|.|TRBV5-1
CASSLASGGNSSPLHF
TGCGCCAGCAGCTTGGCGTCAGGGGGTAATAGTTCACCCCTCCACTTT
>TRBJ2-3|14|.|.|TRBV18
CASSPSRPSDTQYF
TGTGCCAGCTCACCTTCTAGGCCATCAGATACGCAGTATTTT
>TRBJ2-7|12|.|.|TRBV18
CASSRDLGEQYF
TGTGCCAGCTCCAGGGACTTGGGGGAGCAGTACTTC
>TRBJ2-3|16|TRBD2|.|TRBV27
CASSPQGGGVLDTQYF
TGTGCCAGCAGTCCCCAGGGCGGGGGGGTTTTAGATACGCAGTATTTT
>TRBJ1-1|12|.|few|TRBV18
CASSPGQGEAFF
TGTGCCAGCTCACCAGGGCAGGGTGAAGCTTTCTTT
>TRBJ2-1|12|.|once|TRBV4-1
CASSLTLDEQFF
TGCGCCAGCAGCCTGACTCTCGATGAGCAGTTCTTC
>TRBJ2-5|14|TRBD1|.|TRBV5-1
CASSSKTGSETQYF
TGCGCCAGCAGCTCCAAGACAGGGTCGGAGACCCAGTACTTC
>TRBJ2-7|15|TRBD1|.|TRBV4-2
CASSQDGTGNYEQYF
TGTGCCAGCAGCCAAGACGGGACAGGGAACTACGAGCAGTACTTC
>TRBJ2-1|14|TRBD2|.|TRBV6-1
CASIPRGGWNEQFF
TGTGCCAGCATTCCCCGGGGGGGGTGGAATGAGCAGTTCTTC
>TRBJ2-1|14|.|.|TRBV2
CASSEGSSYNEQFF
TGTGCCAGCAGTGAGGGGAGCTCCTACAATGAGCAGTTCTTC
>TRBJ2-1|15|TRBD1|.|TRBV2
CASSLDRGSYNEQFF
TGTGCCAGCAGTCTGGACAGGGGGTCCTACAATGAGCAGTTCTTC
>TRBJ1-3|14|TRBD1|once|TRBV7-2
CASSSRDSGNTIYF
TGTGCCAGCAGCTCCCGGGACAGCGGAAACACCATATATTTT
>TRBJ2-2|15|.|.|TRBV5-1
CASSPRTSYTGELFF
TGCGCCAGCAGCCCCCGGACATCCTACACCGGGGAGCTGTTTTTT
>TRBJ2-7|14|TRBD1|.|TRBV29-1
CSVAGQRSSYEQYF
TGCAGCGTTGCGGGACAGCGTAGCTCCTACGAGCAGTACTTC
>TRBJ1-3|11|.|.|TRBV30
CAASLGNTIYF
TGTGCCGCTAGCCTAGGAAACACCATATATTTT
>TRBJ2-2|17|TRBD2|few|TRBV7-2
CASRDPGTSGGDKELFF
TGTGCCAGCAGAGACCCGGGGACTAGCGGGGGGGATAAGGAGCTGTTTTTT
>TRBJ1-6|14|.|few|TRBV28
CASSPTGINSPLHF
TGTGCCAGCAGCCCCACAGGGATTAATTCACCCCTCCACTTT
>TRBJ2-6|16|TRBD1|.|TRBV5-1
CASSLATGAGANVLTF
TGCGCCAGCAGCTTGGCGACAGGGGCCGGGGCCAACGTCCTGACTTTC
>TRBJ1-1|13|TRBD1|.|TRBV19
CASSGQLNTEAFF
TGTGCCTCCTCGGGACAGCTAAACACTGAAGCTTTCTTT
>TRBJ1-2|14|.|.|TRBV10-2
CATSELRNRVGYTF
TGCGCCACCTCCGAACTAAGAAACAGGGTTGGCTACACCTTC
>TRBJ2-2|12|.|.|TRBV19
CASRQYTGELFF
TGTGCCAGCAGACAGTACACCGGGGAGCTGTTTTTT
>TRBJ1-1|11|.|.|TRBV7-8
CASSLRTEAFF
TGTGCCAGCAGCTTGCGCACTGAAGCTTTCTTT
>TRBJ2-5|15|TRBD1|.|TRBV7-9
CASSLAGTGLETQYF
TGTGCCAGCAGCTTAGCCGGGACAGGACTAGAGACCCAGTACTTC
>TRBJ1-2|17|TRBD1|once|TRBV27
CASSLFGDRLRLYGYTF
TGTGCCAGCAGTTTATTCGGGGACAGGCTCAGGCTATATGGCTACACCTTC
>TRBJ1-2|13|TRBD1|few|TRBV2
CASRDRVRNGYTF
TGTGCCAGCAGGGACAGGGTGAGGAATGGCTACACCTTC
>TRBJ1-4|12|TRBD1|.|TRBV19
CASMGQEEKLFF
TGTGCCAGTATGGGACAGGAGGAAAAACTGTTTTTT
>TRBJ2-5|15|TRBD2|.|TRBV5-1
CASSLPGLAGGTQYF
TGCGCCAGCAGCTTACCAGGACTAGCGGGAGGGACCCAGTACTTC
>TRBJ2-1|15|TRBD2|.|TRBV9
CASSAQGRGGREQFF
TGTGCCAGCAGCGCCCAGGGGCGGGGGGGCCGTGAGCAGTTCTTC
>TRBJ1-4|15|TRBD1|.|TRBV7-8
CASSLRDREPLKLFF
TGTGCCAGCAGCTTAAGGGACAGGGAGCCTTTAAAACTGTTTTTT
>TRBJ1-1|11|.|.|TRBV30
CAWSVYDEAFF
TGTGCCTGGAGTGTCTATGATGAAGCTTTCTTT
>TRBJ2-5|15|.|.|TRBV7-9
CASSLRRVADETQYF
TGTGCCAGCAGCTTAAGGAGGGTGGCGGATGAGACCCAGTACTTC
>TRBJ2-5|14|TRBD2|.|TRBV29-1
CSVERGGAGETQYF
TGCAGCGTTGAGCGCGGGGGGGCAGGGGAGACCCAGTACTTC
>TRBJ1-2|15|TRBD1|few|TRBV11-2
CASSSNRGQRYGYTF
TGTGCCAGCAGCTCCAATAGGGGACAGCGTTATGGCTACACCTTC
>TRBJ2-3|13|.|.|TRBV6-1
CASIGGSTDTQYF
TGTGCCAGCATAGGGGGTAGCACAGATACGCAGTATTTT
>TRBJ2-2|15|.|.|TRBV4-2
CASSLADTGPGELFF
TGTGCCAGCAGCCTAGCTGATACAGGCCCCGGGGAGCTGTTTTTT
>TRBJ2-2|15|TRBD2|.|TRBV6-5
CASSLAGGGTGELFF
TGTGCCAGCAGTTTAGCGGGGGGTGGAACCGGGGAGCTGTTTTTT
>TRBJ2-3|15|TRBD2|.|TRBV6-1
CASSEVAGGTDTQYF
TGTGCCAGCAGTGAAGTGGCGGGGGGCACAGATACGCAGTATTTT
>TRBJ1-5|14|.|.|TRBV6-1
CASSPTGGDQPQHF
TGTGCCAGCAGTCCCACGGGGGGCGATCAGCCCCAGCATTTT
>TRBJ2-2|17|.|few|TRBV11-3
CASSSEWGGAVAGELFF
TGTGCCAGCAGCTCCGAGTGGGGGGGGGCAGTCGCCGGGGAGCTGTTTTTT
>TRBJ2-1|14|TRBD1|.|TRBV29-1
CSLNVQQGAYEQFF
TGCAGCCTAAACGTTCAGCAGGGGGCATATGAGCAGTTCTTC
>TRBJ2-7|15|.|.|TRBV6-5
CASRKTFDTSYEQYF
TGTGCCAGCAGGAAAACTTTCGACACTTCCTACGAGCAGTACTTC
>TRBJ1-2|13|.|few|TRBV25-1
CASSAGGPYGYTF
TGTGCCAGCAGCGCGGGGGGGCCCTATGGCTACACCTTC
>TRBJ2-1|14|TRBD1|.|TRBV19
CASTPGQGSNEQFF
TGTGCCAGTACTCCGGGACAGGGGTCCAATGAGCAGTTCTTC
>TRBJ2-1|16|TRBD2|once|TRBV14
CASSQYTSGVNNEQFF
TGTGCCAGCAGCCAATATACTAGCGGGGTAAACAATGAGCAGTTCTTC
>TRBJ2-5|14|TRBD2|few|TRBV5-4
CASSLRGGRKTQYF
TGTGCCAGCAGCTTGCGGGGGGGCAGGAAGACCCAGTACTTC
>TRBJ2-3|14|TRBD2|.|TRBV10-3
CAIRVAGGVPTQYF
TGTGCCATCAGGGTAGCGGGGGGCGTTCCTACGCAGTATTTT
>TRBJ2-5|15|TRBD2|.|TRBV11-2
CASSLGLAGVETQYF
TGTGCCAGCAGCTTGGGACTAGCGGGGGTTGAGACCCAGTACTTC
>TRBJ1-2|15|.|.|TRBV30
CAWSVRVEGAGGYTF
TGTGCCTGGAGTGTGAGGGTGGAGGGCGCGGGGGGCTACACCTTC